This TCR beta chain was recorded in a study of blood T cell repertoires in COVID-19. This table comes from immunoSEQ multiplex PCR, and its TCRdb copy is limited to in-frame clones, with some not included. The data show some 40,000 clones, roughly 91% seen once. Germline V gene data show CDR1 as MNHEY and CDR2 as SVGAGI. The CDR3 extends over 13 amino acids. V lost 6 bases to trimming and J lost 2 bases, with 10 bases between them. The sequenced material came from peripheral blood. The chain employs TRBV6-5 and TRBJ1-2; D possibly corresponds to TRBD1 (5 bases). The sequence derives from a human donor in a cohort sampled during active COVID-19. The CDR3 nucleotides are TGTGCCAGCAGGGACACCACCAACTATGGCTACACCTTC. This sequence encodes CASRDTTNYGYTF.